These 18 T cell receptor beta chains share one sample of origin, sequenced in a study of CD8 T cells in ankylosing spondylitis. General study results and limits: A motif of roughly 8 highly homologous TCR beta variants was seen as apparently characteristic of ankylosing spondylitis blood.

These TCRs' antigens remain unknown. TCRdb re-called the 5' RACE reads with MiXCR, one entry per CDR3 protein. The sample contains approximately 440,000 distinct CDR3 sequences, 17% of which appear only once. Sequenced material: blood, either unsorted or a sorted T cell fraction (not recorded which). The receptor source for this set is a male donor with ankylosing spondylitis.

This clonotype has more than one count but fewer than ten. The V and J genes are TRBV7-9 and TRBJ2-1; D is unresolved. The CDR3 is 15 amino acids. V was clipped by 2 bases and J by 1 base, with 9 bases between them. Germline lookup yields CDR1 SEHNR and CDR2 FQNEAQ (reference sequence). CDR3 sequence: CASSLTFRSYNEQFF. Written as DNA, the CDR3 is TGTGCCAGCAGCTTAACGTTTAGATCCTACAATGAGCAGTTCTTC. Full variable domain (rest looked up from reference TRBV7-9 and TRBJ2-1): DTGVSQNPRHKITKRGQNVTFRCDPISEHNRLYWYRQTLGQGPEFLTYFQNEAQLEKSRLLSDRFSAERPKGSFSTLEIQRTEQGDSAMYLCASSLTFRSYNEQFFGPGTRLTVL.

J is TRBJ1-4 and V is TRBV5-6; D is ambiguous. The ends were cut back, 1 base at V and 6 bases at J, with 7 bases in the middle. The CDR3 runs 13 residues. Germline CDR1 SGHDT, CDR2 YYEEEE. The CDR3: CASSLLQDEKLFF. The CDR3 DNA sequence: TGTGCCAGCAGCTTGCTGCAGGATGAAAAACTGTTTTTT.

The rearrangement joins TRBV20-1 to TRBJ1-1; D gene unclear. In germline, CDR1 is DFQATT, CDR2 SNEGSKA (reference sequence). CDR3 length: 14 amino acids. The V end was cut by 3 bases, the J end by 0 bases, with 11 bases between. CDR3 loop: CSASSYSMNTEAFF. DNA of the CDR3: TGCAGTGCTAGTTCGTACAGCATGAACACTGAAGCTTTCTTT.

This chain uses TRBV6-2 or TRBV6-3 with TRBJ2-5, with D uncertain. CDR1 and CDR2 from the germline V gene are MNHEY and SVGEGT. Trimming pared 4 bases from V and 3 bases from J, leaving 6 bases between. The CDR3 loop spans 12 amino acids. The CDR3 is CASSSQKETQYF. Written as DNA, the CDR3 is TGTGCCAGCAGTTCACAGAAAGAGACCCAGTACTTC.

The chain links TRBV15 to TRBJ2-1, with 13 nucleotides matching TRBD2. This CDR3 comprises 16 residues. Looked up from germline, CDR1 is LNHNV and CDR2 is YYDKDF (reference sequence). V lost 1 base to trimming and J lost 9 bases; unmatched junction nucleotides: 6. CDR3 loop: CATSRGRTSGGGEQFF. The CDR3 nucleotides read TGTGCCACCAGCAGAGGTCGGACTAGCGGGGGAGGTGAGCAGTTCTTC.

V usage is TRBV12-3 or TRBV12-4 and J usage is TRBJ2-1, with TRBD2 identical over 13 bases. The CDR3 is 16 amino acids. V gave up 6 bases and J gave up 9 bases; unmatched junction bases: 11. As DNA, the CDR3 is TGTGCCAGCAGCCTAGGACTAGCGGGGGATTTTGGTGAGCAGTTCTTC. It codes for CASSLGLAGDFGEQFF.

This clonotype has just a few counts. The chain employs TRBV12-3 or TRBV12-4 and TRBJ2-3; the match to TRBD2 covers 8 bases. The CDR3 covers 16 residues. The ends lost 5 bases at V and 5 bases at J; junction bases unmatched: 12. CDR3 nucleotides: TGTGCCAGCAGTCCCAGTATTAGCGGGGTAAAAGATACGCAGTATTTT. Its translation is CASSPSISGVKDTQYF.

This clonotype was detected many times. The chain uses TRBV5-6 and TRBJ2-7; maybe TRBD1 (6 bases). This CDR3 region has 15 residues. Germline CDR1 reads SGHDT; CDR2 reads YYEEEE. V was shortened by 2 bases and J by 0 bases, with 12 bases between the two germline ends. The DNA of the CDR3 is TGTGCCAGCAGCTTTTCCCGGGACAACTCCTACGAGCAGTACTTC. Its translation is CASSFSRDNSYEQYF. Based on the CDR3 plus reference TRBV5-6 and TRBJ2-7, the full variable domain is DAGVTQSPTHLIKTRGQQVTLRCSPKSGHDTVSWYQQALGQGPQFIFQYYEEEERQRGNFPDRFSGHQFPNYSSELNVNALLLGDSALYLCASSFSRDNSYEQYFGPGTRLTVT.

This sequence joins TRBV28 and TRBJ1-6; the D gene is possibly TRBD1 (6 bases). This CDR3 is built from 16 residues. Germline V gene sequence: CDR1 MDHEN, CDR2 SYDVKM. The V end lost 4 bases, the J end lost 6 bases, and 16 bases lay between the germline ends. CDR3 region: CASSSPDRSPNSPLHF. In DNA, the CDR3 is TGTGCCAGCAGTTCCCCAGACAGGTCCCCTAATTCACCCCTCCACTTT.

The chain links TRBV7-3 to TRBJ2-7; 9 nucleotides line up with TRBD2. The CDR3 is 15 residues long. The germline V gene has CDR1 SGHTA and CDR2 FQGTGA. V shed 1 base and J 5 bases; nucleotides not matched to a gene: 6. The CDR3 region is CASSLSLAGRDEQYF. The DNA of the CDR3 is TGTGCCAGCAGCTTAAGCCTAGCGGGGAGAGACGAGCAGTACTTC.

The J gene is TRBJ1-2, the V gene TRBV6-5, with 8 bases aligning to TRBD1. The CDR3 spans 15 residues. The germline V gene encodes CDR1 MNHEY and CDR2 SVGAGI. V was pared by 4 bases and J by 2 bases, with 6 bases of the junction left unmatched. CDR3 amino acids: CASSSRDRPNYGYTF. The CDR3 DNA is TGTGCCAGCAGTTCCCGGGACAGGCCCAACTATGGCTACACCTTC.

The V call is TRBV3-1, the J call TRBJ1-1, with D tentatively TRBD1 (6 bases). V was pared by 8 bases and J by 10 bases, with 20 bases between. CDR1 and CDR2 (germline): LGHDT, YNNKEL (reference sequence). The CDR3 is 13 residues long. The CDR3 nucleotides are TGTGCCAGCTCTTTTTCGGGGGCGGGGGGAGCTTTCTTT. It yields the protein CASSFSGAGGAFF.

This clonotype was counted between two and nine times. The V gene is TRBV6-5, the J gene TRBJ2-1; 8 bases are a match to TRBD2. Germline CDR1 reads MNHEY; CDR2 reads SVGAGI. The CDR3 extends over 17 amino acids. The trim removed 2 bases at V and 4 bases at J, leaving 10 bases unmatched. CDR3 in DNA: TGTGCCAGCAGTTACGGCCCTAGCGGGCCCGGTTACAATGAGCAGTTCTTC. Translated: CASSYGPSGPGYNEQFF.

This clonotype was detected a few times. The genes are TRBV5-4 and TRBJ1-1, with D possibly matching TRBD1 (5 bases). V lost 0 bases and J 1 base, leaving 7 bases between the germline ends. The CDR3 is made up of 14 amino acids. In germline, CDR1 is SGHNT, CDR2 YYREEE (reference sequence). The CDR3 bases are TGTGCCAGCAGCTTGGACAGGACGAACACTGAAGCTTTCTTT. It yields the protein CASSLDRTNTEAFF.

In this sample, this clonotype turned up many times. The rearrangement uses TRBV3-1 and TRBJ2-7; D not certain. Germline V CDR1 and CDR2: LGHDT, YNNKEL (reference sequence). This CDR3 is 11 amino acids long. V was pared by 8 bases and J by 2 bases, with 7 bases between. The CDR3 nucleotides read TGTGCCAGCTCTAACACCTACGAGCAGTACTTC. It codes for CASSNTYEQYF.

This clonotype was counted at least ten times. J is TRBJ2-1 and V is TRBV20-1; D is unclear. In germline, CDR1 is DFQATT, CDR2 SNEGSKA (reference sequence). The CDR3 runs 12 residues. The ends were cut back, 6 bases at V and 3 bases at J, with 9 bases in the middle. CDR3: CSAFTDYNEQFF. The DNA of the CDR3 is TGCAGTGCGTTTACAGACTACAATGAGCAGTTCTTC.

The chain couples TRBV20-1 to TRBJ2-3; 13 bases match TRBD2. The J segment lost 4 bases and the V segment lost 3 bases, leaving 7 bases of the junction unmatched. This CDR3 contains 16 residues. Germline CDR1 reads DFQATT; CDR2 reads SNEGSKA (reference sequence). The CDR3 region is CSASTRTSGGSDTQYF. CDR3 DNA: TGCAGTGCTAGTACACGGACTAGCGGGGGCTCAGATACGCAGTATTTT.

This clonotype has just a few counts. This chain joins TRBV3-1 and TRBJ2-7; TRBD2 matches 7 bases. V shed 4 bases, J shed 3 bases, and the junction held 6 bases outside the gene matches. This CDR3 contains 14 residues. Germline V lookup: CDR1 LGHDT, CDR2 YNNKEL (reference sequence). CDR3 sequence (DNA): TGTGCCAGCAGCCCTCGGCCTAGCGGCTACGAGCAGTACTTC. This encodes CASSPRPSGYEQYF.